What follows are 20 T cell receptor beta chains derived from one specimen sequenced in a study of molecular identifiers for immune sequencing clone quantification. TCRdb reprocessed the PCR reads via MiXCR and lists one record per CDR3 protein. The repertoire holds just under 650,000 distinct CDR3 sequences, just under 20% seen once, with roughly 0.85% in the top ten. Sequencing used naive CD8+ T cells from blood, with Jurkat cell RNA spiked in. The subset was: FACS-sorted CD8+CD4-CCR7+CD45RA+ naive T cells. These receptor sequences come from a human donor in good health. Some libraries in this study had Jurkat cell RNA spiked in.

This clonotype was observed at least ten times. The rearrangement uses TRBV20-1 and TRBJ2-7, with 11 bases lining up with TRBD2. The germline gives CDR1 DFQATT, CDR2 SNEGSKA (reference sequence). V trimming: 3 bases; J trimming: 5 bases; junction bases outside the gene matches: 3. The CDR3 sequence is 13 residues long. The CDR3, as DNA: TGCAGTGCTAGGGGGACTAGCGGAGACGAGCAGTACTTC. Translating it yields CSARGTSGDEQYF.

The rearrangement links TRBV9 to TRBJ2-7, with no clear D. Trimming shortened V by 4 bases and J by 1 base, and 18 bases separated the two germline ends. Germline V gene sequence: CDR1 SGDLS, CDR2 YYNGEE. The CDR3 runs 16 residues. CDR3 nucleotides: TGTGCCAGCAGCCCTGCCAGCCGCACCTCTTCCTACGAGCAGTACTTC. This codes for CASSPASRTSSYEQYF.

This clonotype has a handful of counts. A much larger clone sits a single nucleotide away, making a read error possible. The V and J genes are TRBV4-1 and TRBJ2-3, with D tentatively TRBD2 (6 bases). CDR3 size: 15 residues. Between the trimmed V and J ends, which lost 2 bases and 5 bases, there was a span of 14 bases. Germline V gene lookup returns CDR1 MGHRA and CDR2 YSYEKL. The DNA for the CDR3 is TGCGCCAGCAGCCAATTCAGACGGGGGAAAGATACGCAGTATTTT. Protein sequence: CASSQFRRGKDTQYF.

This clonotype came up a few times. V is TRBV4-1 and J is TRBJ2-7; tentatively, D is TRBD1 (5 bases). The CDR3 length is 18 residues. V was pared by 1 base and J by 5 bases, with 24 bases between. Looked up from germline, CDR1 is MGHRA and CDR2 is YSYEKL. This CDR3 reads CASSQGLGQGPTRDEQYF. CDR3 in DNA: TGCGCCAGCAGCCAAGGGTTAGGGCAGGGCCCTACTCGGGACGAGCAGTACTTC.

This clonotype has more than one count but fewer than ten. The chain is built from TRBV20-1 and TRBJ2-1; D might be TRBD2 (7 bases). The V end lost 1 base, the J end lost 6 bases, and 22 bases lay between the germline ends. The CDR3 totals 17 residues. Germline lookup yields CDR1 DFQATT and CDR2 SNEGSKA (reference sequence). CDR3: CSARGTEGLRFGNEQFF. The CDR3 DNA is TGCAGTGCTAGAGGGACAGAGGGACTACGGTTTGGCAATGAGCAGTTCTTC.

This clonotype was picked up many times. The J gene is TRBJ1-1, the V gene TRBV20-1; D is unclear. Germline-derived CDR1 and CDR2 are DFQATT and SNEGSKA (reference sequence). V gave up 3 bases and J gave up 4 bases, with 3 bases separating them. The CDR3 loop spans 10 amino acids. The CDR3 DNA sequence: TGCAGTGCTAGGTCCACTGAAGCTTTCTTT. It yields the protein CSARSTEAFF.

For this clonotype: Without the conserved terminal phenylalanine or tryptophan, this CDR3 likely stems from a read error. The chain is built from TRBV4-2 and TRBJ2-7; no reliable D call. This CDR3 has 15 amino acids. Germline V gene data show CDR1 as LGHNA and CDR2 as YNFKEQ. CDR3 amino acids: CAGSQDSGGTYEQYL. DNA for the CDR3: TGTGCCGGCAGCCAAGATTCTGGCGGCACTTACGAGCAGTACCTC.

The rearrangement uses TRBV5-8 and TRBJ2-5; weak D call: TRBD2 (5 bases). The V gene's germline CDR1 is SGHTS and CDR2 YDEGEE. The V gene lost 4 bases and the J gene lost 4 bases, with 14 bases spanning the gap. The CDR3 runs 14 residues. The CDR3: CASSLDSAGETQYF. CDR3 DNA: TGTGCCAGCAGCCTCGACTCTGCGGGAGAGACCCAGTACTTC.

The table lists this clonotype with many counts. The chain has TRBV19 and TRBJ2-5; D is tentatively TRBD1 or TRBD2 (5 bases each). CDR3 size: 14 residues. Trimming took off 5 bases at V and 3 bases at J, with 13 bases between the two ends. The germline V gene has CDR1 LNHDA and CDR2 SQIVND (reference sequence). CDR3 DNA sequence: TGTGCCAGTAGTTTTACCGGGACGAAAGAGACCCAGTACTTC. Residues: CASSFTGTKETQYF.

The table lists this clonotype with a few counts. The CDR3 here is CSASALRQPGGGTSGASGPDTQYF. CDR3 in DNA: TGCAGTGCTAGCGCGTTACGGCAGCCCGGCGGAGGGACTAGCGGGGCCTCGGGGCCAGATACGCAGTATTTT. The chain employs TRBV20-1 and TRBJ2-3; 13 nucleotides match TRBD2. V shed 3 bases and J 4 bases; nucleotides not matched to a gene: 31. This CDR3 spans 24 amino acids. Per germline, CDR1 DFQATT and CDR2 SNEGSKA (reference sequence).

The CDR3 DNA reads TGTGCCAGCAGGTCTCGGATAGCGGGGAACACAGATACGCAGTATTTT. Encoded protein: CASRSRIAGNTDTQYF. This chain uses TRBV12-3 or TRBV12-4 with TRBJ2-3; 8 positions match TRBD2. The V gene end was trimmed by 6 bases and the J gene end by 2 bases; junction bases not matched to a gene: 10. The CDR3 contains 16 residues.

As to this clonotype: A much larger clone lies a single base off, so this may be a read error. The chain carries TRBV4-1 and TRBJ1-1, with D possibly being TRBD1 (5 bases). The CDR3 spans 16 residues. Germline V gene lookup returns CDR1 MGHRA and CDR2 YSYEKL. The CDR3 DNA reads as TGCGCCAGCAGCCAAGGATACAGGTACATGAACATTGAAGCTTTCTTT. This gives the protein CASSQGYRYMNIEAFF.

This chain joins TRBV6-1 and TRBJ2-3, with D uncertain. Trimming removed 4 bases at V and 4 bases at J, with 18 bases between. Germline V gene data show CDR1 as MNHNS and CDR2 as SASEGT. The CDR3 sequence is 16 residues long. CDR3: CASSVEPPHGADTQYF. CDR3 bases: TGTGCCAGCAGTGTTGAACCACCTCACGGCGCAGATACGCAGTATTTT.

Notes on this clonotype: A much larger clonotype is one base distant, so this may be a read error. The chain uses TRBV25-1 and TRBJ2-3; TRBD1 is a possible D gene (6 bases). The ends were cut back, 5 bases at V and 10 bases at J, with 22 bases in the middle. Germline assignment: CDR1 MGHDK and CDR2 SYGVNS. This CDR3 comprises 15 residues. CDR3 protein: CASSYRDTQLDAQYF. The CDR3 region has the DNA TGTGCCAGCAGTTACCGGGACACCCAACTTGATGCGCAGTATTTT.

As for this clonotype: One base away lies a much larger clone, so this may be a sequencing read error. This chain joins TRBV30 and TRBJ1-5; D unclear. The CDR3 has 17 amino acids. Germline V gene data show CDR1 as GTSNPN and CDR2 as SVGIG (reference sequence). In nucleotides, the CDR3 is TGTGCCTGGAGTGTATTGGGCCCCGCGTATAGCGATCAGCCCCAGCATTTT. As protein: CAWSVLGPAYSDQPQHF.

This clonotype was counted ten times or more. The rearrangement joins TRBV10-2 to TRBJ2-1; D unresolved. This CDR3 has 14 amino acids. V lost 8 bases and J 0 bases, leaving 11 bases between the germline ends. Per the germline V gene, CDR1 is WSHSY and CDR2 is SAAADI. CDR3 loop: CASSWRSSYNEQFF. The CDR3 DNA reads TGCGCCAGCTCCTGGCGGAGCTCCTACAATGAGCAGTTCTTC.

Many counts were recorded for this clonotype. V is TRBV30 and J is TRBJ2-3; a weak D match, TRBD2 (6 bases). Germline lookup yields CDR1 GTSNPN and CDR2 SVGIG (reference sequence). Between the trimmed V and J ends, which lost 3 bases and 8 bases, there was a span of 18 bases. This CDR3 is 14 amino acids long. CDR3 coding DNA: TGTGCCTGGAGCCCTGACTGGGGGGAAGGTACGCAGTATTTT. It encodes CAWSPDWGEGTQYF.

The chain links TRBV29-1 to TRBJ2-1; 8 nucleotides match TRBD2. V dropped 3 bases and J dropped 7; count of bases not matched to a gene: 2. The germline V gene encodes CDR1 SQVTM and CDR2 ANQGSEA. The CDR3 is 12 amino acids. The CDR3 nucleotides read TGCAGCGTTGATCGGGGGGGGAATGAGCAGTTCTTC. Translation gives CSVDRGGNEQFF.

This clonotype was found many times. The CDR3 region is CAWSVGRGFDEAFF. The CDR3 bases are TGTGCCTGGAGTGTAGGAAGGGGGTTCGATGAAGCTTTCTTT. The V and J genes are TRBV30 and TRBJ1-1, with a weak D call TRBD1 (6 bases). Trimming cost V 0 bases and J 7 bases, with 15 bases left between them. Germline V gives CDR1 GTSNPN, CDR2 SVGIG (reference sequence). The CDR3 sequence is 14 residues long.

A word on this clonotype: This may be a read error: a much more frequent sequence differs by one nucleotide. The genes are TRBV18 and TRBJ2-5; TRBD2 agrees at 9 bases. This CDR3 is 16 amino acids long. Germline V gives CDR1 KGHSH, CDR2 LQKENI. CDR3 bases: TGTGCCAGCCCACCATTCGCTTTAGCGGGGGAAGAGACCCAGTACTTC. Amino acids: CASPPFALAGEETQYF.